This TCR beta chain appears in the sequencing data of a study of T cell responses to AZD1222 COVID-19 vaccine. Profiling relied on immunoSEQ multiplex PCR, and the TCRdb table lists in-frame clones only, not all of them. This sample has roughly 56,000 clones, with roughly 88% found just once. Study-wide points: No day 14 peak samples; only post-peak repertoires were characterized.

This clone appeared a few times. Its antigen is not known. The germline V gene has CDR1 SGHTS and CDR2 YDEGEE. The CDR3 length is 14 residues. V shed 6 bases and J shed 3 bases, with 16 bases lying between them. Sequencing was performed on peripheral blood, taken on day 0 of AZD1222 vaccination. The sequence was collected from an adult in good health. The chain combines TRBV5-8 with TRBJ2-7; D unclear. CDR3 region: CASTLQPGLYEQYF. DNA of the CDR3: TGTGCCAGCACCCTACAACCTGGGCTCTACGAGCAGTACTTC.